This TCR beta chain appears in the sequencing data of a study of identical twins. Per the germline V gene, CDR1 is SGHAT and CDR2 is FQDESV (reference sequence). Trimming removed 5 bases from V and 7 bases from J, with 18 bases in between. The CDR3 length is 15 residues. About this clonotype: Its cognate antigen is unknown.

Findings of the study overall: Potential partial confounding of zero-insertion analyses by invariant MAIT and iNKT cells was noted.

TCRdb analysed the 5' RACE reads with MiXCR anew, one entry per CDR3 protein. This table holds 400,000 to 500,000 distinct CDR3 sequences, more than 13% found once. These data were also reused for a study on yellow fever vaccine responses in identical twins.

Sample: CD4+ T cells sorted from blood. The clonotype comes from a woman aged 18 to 35 in good health. V is TRBV11-1 and J is TRBJ2-1, with D perhaps TRBD1 or TRBD2 (5 bases each). CDR3 nucleotide sequence: TGTGCCAGCAGCCCCCCCGGGACCCAGATTAATGAGCAGTTCTTC. It translates to CASSPPGTQINEQFF.